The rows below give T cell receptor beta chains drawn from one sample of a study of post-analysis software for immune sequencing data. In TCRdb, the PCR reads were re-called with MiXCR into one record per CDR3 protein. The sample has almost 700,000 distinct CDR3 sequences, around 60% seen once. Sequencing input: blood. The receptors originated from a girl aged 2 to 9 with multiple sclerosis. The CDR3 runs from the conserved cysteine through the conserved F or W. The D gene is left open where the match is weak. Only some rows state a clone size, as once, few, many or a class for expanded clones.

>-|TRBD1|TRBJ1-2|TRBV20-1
TGCAGTGCTAGAGGGTCCCAGGGGGGGGTGTATAATGGCTACACCTTC
CSARGSQGGVYNGYTF
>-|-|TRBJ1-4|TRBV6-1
TGTGCCAGCAGTGAAACCTCAGGTGCAACTAATGAAAAACTGTTTTTT
CASSETSGATNEKLFF
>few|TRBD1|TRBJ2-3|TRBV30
TGTGCCTGGAGTGGTCGAGGGACAGGGTACCCAGATACGCAGTATTTT
CAWSGRGTGYPDTQYF
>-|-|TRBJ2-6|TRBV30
TGTGCCTGTACGGATCCGGGAACCGGGGCCAACGTCCTGACTTTC
CACTDPGTGANVLTF
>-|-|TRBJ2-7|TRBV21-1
TGTGCCAGCAGTACGGCCTTACAGGGGTTTACCTACGAGCAGTACTTC
CASSTALQGFTYEQYF
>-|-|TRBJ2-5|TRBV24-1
TGTGCCACCAGTGTCACCGGGCCGTATGGGGGGACCCAGTACTTC
CATSVTGPYGGTQYF
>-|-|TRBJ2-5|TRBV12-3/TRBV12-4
TGTGCCAGCACCCTAACGGGGGGCGAGACCCAGTACTTC
CASTLTGGETQYF
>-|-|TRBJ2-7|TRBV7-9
TGTGCCAGCACGGGGTCGGGTAGCTCCTACGAGCAGTACTTC
CASTGSGSSYEQYF
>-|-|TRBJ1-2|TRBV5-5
TGTGCCACCCGGTGGCGGGAGGGAGCTAACTATGGCTACACCTTC
CATRWREGANYGYTF
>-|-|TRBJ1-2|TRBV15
TGTGCCACCAGCAGTCGACAGGAGAGGGTAAACAATTATGGCTACACCTTC
CATSSRQERVNNYGYTF
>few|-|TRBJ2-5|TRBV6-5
TGTGCCAGCAGTTACTCGAGGGGTGGCCAAGAGACCCAGTACTTC
CASSYSRGGQETQYF
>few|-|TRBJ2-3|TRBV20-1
TGCAGTGCTACGTCTCTAGCGACTAGCACAGATACGCAGTATTTT
CSATSLATSTDTQYF
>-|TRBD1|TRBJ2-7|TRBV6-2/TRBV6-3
TGTGCCAGCAGTGGCAGGGGGTACCTAAGCTACGAGCAGTACTTC
CASSGRGYLSYEQYF
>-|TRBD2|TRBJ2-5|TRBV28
TGTGCCAGCAGCCTCACTAGCGAGGAACGTCAGTACTTC
CASSLTSEERQYF
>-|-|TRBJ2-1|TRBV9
TGTGCCAGCAAGGGCCGGTTAGGTGAGCAGTTCTTC
CASKGRLGEQFF
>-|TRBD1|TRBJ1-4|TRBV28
TGTGCCAGCAGTGAGATACAGGGGGCTGAAAAACTGTTTTTT
CASSEIQGAEKLFF
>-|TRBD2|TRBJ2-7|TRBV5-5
TGTGCCAGCAGCTTGGATCTAGCGGGGGCCACCTACGAGCAGTACTTC
CASSLDLAGATYEQYF
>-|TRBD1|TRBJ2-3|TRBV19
TGTGCCAGTAGCGACAGGGGAGGCCCTAGCACAGATACGCAGTATTTT
CASSDRGGPSTDTQYF
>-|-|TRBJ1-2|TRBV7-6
TGTGCCAGCAGCTACCCGGGGGACTATGGCTACACCTTC
CASSYPGDYGYTF
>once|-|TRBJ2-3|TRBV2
TGTGCCAGCAGTGAAGGCGGGACAGATACGCGGTATTTT
CASSEGGTDTRYF
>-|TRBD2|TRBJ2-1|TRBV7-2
TGTGCCAGCAGCTTAGCGACTAGCGGGGGACCTTACAATGAGCAGTTCTTC
CASSLATSGGPYNEQFF
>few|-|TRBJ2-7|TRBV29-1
TGCAGCGTTGAACTTGCCTACGAGCAGTACTTC
CSVELAYEQYF
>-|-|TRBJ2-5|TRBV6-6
TGTGCCAGCAGCGTCCTTGTGAAAGAGACCCAGTACTTC
CASSVLVKETQYF
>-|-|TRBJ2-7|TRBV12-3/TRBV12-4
TGTGCCAGCAGTTTAGAGGGCGTGTACGAGCAGTACTTC
CASSLEGVYEQYF
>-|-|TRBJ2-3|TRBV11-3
TGTGCCAGCAGCTTCCAGCAGGGACTCTGGCAGTATTTT
CASSFQQGLWQYF
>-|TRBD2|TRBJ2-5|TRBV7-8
TGTGCCAGCACCACCAGACTAGCGGGGGGCATGTGCCAAGAGACCCAGTACTTC
CASTTRLAGGMCQETQYF
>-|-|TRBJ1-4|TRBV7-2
TGTGCCAGCAGCTCAGCGCTCGGGGAAAAACTGTTTTTT
CASSSALGEKLFF
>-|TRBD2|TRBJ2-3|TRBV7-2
TGTGCCAGCAGCTTTCTAACTAGCGGGGGCACAGATACGCAGTATTTT
CASSFLTSGGTDTQYF
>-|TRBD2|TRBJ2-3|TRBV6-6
TGTGCCAGCCGAATAGGGGGACTAGCGGGGAGCACAGATACGCAGTATTTT
CASRIGGLAGSTDTQYF
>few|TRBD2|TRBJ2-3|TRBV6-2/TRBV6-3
TGTGCCAGCAGTAAATACGCGGGAGCACGGGCAGATACGCAGTATTTT
CASSKYAGARADTQYF
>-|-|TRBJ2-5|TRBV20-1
TGCAGTGCTAGGGGGTCTGCGCCCTCGGGAGAGACCCAGTACTTC
CSARGSAPSGETQYF
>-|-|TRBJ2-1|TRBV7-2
TGTGCCAGCAGCCGGGGAACCAGTCAGCAGTTCTTC
CASSRGTSQQFF
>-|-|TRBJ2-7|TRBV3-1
TGTGCCAGCAGCCTCAGGGAAACCTACGAGCAGTACTTC
CASSLRETYEQYF
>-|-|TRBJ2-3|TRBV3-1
TGTGCCAGCAGCCCCGGGGACGGGACGGATACGCAGTATTTT
CASSPGDGTDTQYF
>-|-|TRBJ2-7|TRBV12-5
TGTGCTAGTGGTTTGGCCCCCCGGGACCCGAGCTCCTACGAGCAGTACTTC
CASGLAPRDPSSYEQYF